A single sample gave rise to the 19 T cell receptor beta chains below, sequenced in a study of technical replicates of blood from a handful of donors. Assay: immunoSEQ multiplex PCR; the TCRdb copy retains only in-frame clones and omits some. This table has approximately 81,000 clones, 75% to 85% appearing once. What was sequenced was PBMCs. Source of these receptors: a human donor in good health. Some clones in this sample may be carry-over from other donors' samples.

This rearrangement joins TRBV15 to TRBJ1-5, with TRBD1 as a possible D gene (5 bases). This CDR3 is built from 13 residues. Germline assignment: CDR1 LNHNV and CDR2 YYDKDF (reference sequence). Trimming stripped 5 bases from V and 7 bases from J, with 12 bases between. The DNA of the CDR3 is TGTGCCACCAGCGGGGGAGGGATCCAGCCCCAGCATTTT. Residues: CATSGGGIQPQHF.

The chain employs TRBV15 and TRBJ2-5; the match to TRBD1 covers 7 bases. There are 13 residues in the CDR3. The J segment lost 13 bases and the V segment lost 0 bases, leaving 8 bases of the junction unmatched. The germline V gene encodes CDR1 LNHNV and CDR2 YYDKDF (reference sequence). The DNA for the CDR3 is TGTGCCACCAGCAGAGATAGGGGGCAGAGGATGTACTTC. Translation: CATSRDRGQRMYF.

This chain connects TRBV5-4 to TRBJ2-1; 12 bases map to TRBD2. Germline-derived CDR1 and CDR2 are SGHNT and YYREEE (reference sequence). The junction had 5 bases not matched to a gene; V was cut back by 4 bases and J by 6 bases. CDR3 length: 15 amino acids. This CDR3 reads CASSPSGRAGNEQFF. Written as DNA, the CDR3 is TGTGCCAGCAGCCCTAGCGGGAGGGCTGGCAATGAGCAGTTCTTC.

The CDR3 spells CASSWGDRGYEKLFF. Here the CDR3 DNA reads TGTGCCAGCAGCTGGGGGGACAGGGGTTATGAAAAACTGTTTTTT. The chain employs TRBV5-5 and TRBJ1-4; TRBD1 agrees at 10 bases. V lost 3 bases and J lost 6; bases outside the gene matches: 5. Looked up from germline, CDR1 is SGHKS and CDR2 is YYEKEE (reference sequence). CDR3 length: 15 residues.

This clone appeared a single time. CDR3 protein: CASSWNRNTEAFF. DNA for the CDR3: TGTGCCAGCAGCTGGAACAGGAACACTGAAGCTTTCTTT. J is TRBJ1-1 and V is TRBV7-2; D ambiguous. The CDR3 sequence is 13 residues long. The germline gives CDR1 SGHTA, CDR2 FQGNSA. Between the trimmed V and J ends, which lost 4 bases and 1 base, there was a span of 7 bases.

The chain links TRBV19 to TRBJ2-2; a possible D gene is TRBD2 (6 bases). The V end was cut by 6 bases, the J end by 7 bases, with 12 bases between. The CDR3 has 13 amino acids. Germline V lookup: CDR1 LNHDA, CDR2 SQIVND (reference sequence). CDR3 sequence reads: CASSVRGDGELFF. CDR3 coding DNA: TGTGCCAGTAGCGTACGCGGGGACGGGGAGCTGTTTTTT.

In its sample, this clone was seen once. The chain carries TRBV27 and TRBJ2-7; a weak D match, TRBD1 (6 bases). Per germline, CDR1 MNHEY and CDR2 SMNVEV (reference sequence). Trimming removed 9 bases at V and 1 base at J, with 19 bases between. The CDR3 is made up of 15 amino acids. This chain's CDR3 is CASMSPTGASYEQYF. CDR3 nucleotide sequence: TGTGCCAGTATGAGTCCGACAGGCGCATCCTACGAGCAGTACTTC.

The chain has TRBV2 and TRBJ1-1, with a tentative D call TRBD1 (5 bases). Germline-derived CDR1 and CDR2 are SNHLY and FYNNEI. This CDR3 has 19 amino acids. The V gene lost 5 bases and the J gene lost 1 base, with 26 bases spanning the gap. Here the CDR3 DNA reads TGTGCCAGCAGTTATAACAGGTGGGGAGGGATCCGGGAGAACACTGAAGCTTTCTTT. This codes for CASSYNRWGGIRENTEAFF.

The chain employs TRBV4-1 and TRBJ2-5; the D is unclear. In germline, CDR1 is MGHRA, CDR2 YSYEKL. The CDR3 has 13 amino acids. V was trimmed by 4 bases and J by 1 base, leaving 7 bases between them. The CDR3 DNA reads TGCGCCAGCAGCCCGGGTTTCCAAGAGACCCAGTACTTC. Translation gives CASSPGFQETQYF.

The V call is TRBV5-1, the J call TRBJ2-3, with 9 bases that match TRBD2. Germline assignment: CDR1 SGHRS and CDR2 YFSETQ. The CDR3 totals 16 residues. V shed 4 bases and J 2 bases; nucleotides not matched to a gene: 8. In nucleotides, the CDR3 is TGCGCCAGCAGCAAGGACGGACTAGCGTCCACAGATACGCAGTATTTT. It translates to CASSKDGLASTDTQYF.

The chain uses TRBV7-8 and TRBJ2-7, with 8 nucleotides matching TRBD1. The CDR3 spans 13 residues. The V and J ends lost 6 bases and 5 bases, in that order; junction bases with no gene match: 6. Germline V CDR1 and CDR2: SGHVS, FQNEAQ. CDR3 residues: CASRFGQGNEQYF. In DNA, the CDR3 is TGTGCCAGCAGATTCGGACAGGGCAACGAGCAGTACTTC.

The chain uses TRBV18 and TRBJ1-4, with D possibly TRBD1 on 6 matching bases. V dropped 0 bases and J dropped 5 bases, with 10 bases sitting between them. Germline V gene lookup returns CDR1 KGHSH and CDR2 LQKENI. CDR3 length: 15 residues. The CDR3 protein is CASSPPGQKNEKLFF. As DNA, the CDR3 is TGTGCCAGCTCACCACCCGGACAGAAAAATGAAAAACTGTTTTTT.

This chain joins TRBV10-3 and TRBJ1-2; D remains unclear. V was pared by 6 bases and J by 5 bases, with 10 bases between. The length of the CDR3 is 12 residues. The germline gives CDR1 ENHRY, CDR2 SYGVKD. The CDR3 sequence: CAIRAAEYGYTF. The CDR3 region has the DNA TGTGCCATCAGGGCCGCCGAATATGGCTACACCTTC.

The J gene is TRBJ1-1, the V gene TRBV9; weak D call: TRBD1 (5 bases). Germline-derived CDR1 and CDR2 are SGDLS and YYNGEE. This CDR3 has 14 residues. The V gene lost 3 bases and the J gene lost 2 bases, with 11 bases spanning the gap. The CDR3 region is CASSGPGVNTEAFF. CDR3 DNA sequence: TGTGCCAGCAGCGGACCGGGGGTAAACACTGAAGCTTTCTTT.

A few counts support this clone. The chain couples TRBV7-2 to TRBJ2-2; D gene uncertain. This CDR3 has 12 residues. Trimming shortened V by 4 bases and J by 3 bases, and 3 bases separated the two germline ends. CDR1 and CDR2 from the germline V gene are SGHTA and FQGNSA. In DNA, the CDR3 is TGTGCCAGCAGCTCGTACACCGGGGAGCTGTTTTTT. It is translated as CASSSYTGELFF.

This chain links TRBV7-9 with TRBJ2-7; the match to TRBD1 covers 10 bases. V shed 2 bases and J 4 bases; nucleotides not matched to a gene: 11. The CDR3 extends over 17 amino acids. Per the germline V gene, CDR1 is SEHNR and CDR2 is FQNEAQ (reference sequence). Written as DNA, the CDR3 is TGTGCCAGCAGCTTAATCCCCCCCGACAGGGGGCTATACGAGCAGTACTTC. Translated, it gives CASSLIPPDRGLYEQYF. The complete variable domain, with remaining parts taken from reference TRBV7-9 and TRBJ2-7, reads DTGVSQNPRHKITKRGQNVTFRCDPISEHNRLYWYRQTLGQGPEFLTYFQNEAQLEKSRLLSDRFSAERPKGSFSTLEIQRTEQGDSAMYLCASSLIPPDRGLYEQYFGPGTRLTVT.

V and J are TRBV5-1 and TRBJ1-2; 9 bases are shared with TRBD1. After removal of 4 bases from V and 6 bases from J, the junction contained 7 bases not matched to a gene. In germline, CDR1 is SGHRS, CDR2 YFSETQ. The CDR3 consists of 14 residues. CDR3 sequence: CASSRGQGWDGYTF. The CDR3 bases are TGCGCCAGCAGCAGGGGACAGGGCTGGGATGGCTACACCTTC.

The V call is TRBV9, the J call TRBJ2-5; D is possibly TRBD1 (5 bases). The CDR3 contains 13 residues. V lost 4 bases and J lost 1, with 8 bases in between. Germline assignment: CDR1 SGDLS and CDR2 YYNGEE. The CDR3: CASSKGFQETQYF. In nucleotides, the CDR3 is TGTGCCAGCAGCAAGGGGTTCCAAGAGACCCAGTACTTC.

This clone was observed once. V is TRBV5-1 and J is TRBJ2-1; tentative D call: TRBD2 (5 bases). Germline CDR1 reads SGHRS; CDR2 reads YFSETQ. CDR3 length: 14 amino acids. V dropped 5 bases and J dropped 8 bases, with 17 bases sitting between them. DNA of the CDR3: TGCGCCAGCAGACATAGACGGGATCCGGATGAGCAGTTCTTC. Amino acid sequence: CASRHRRDPDEQFF.